The clone carrying this TCR beta chain was seen a few times. Its antigen is unidentified. This entry belongs to a study of beta chain features in type 1 diabetes. Turning to the study itself: Sorted cell examination encompassed roughly 110 million cells across all samples. The study's findings and limits: PCR could preferentially amplify shorter templates, alike in patients and controls. Within each of all four CD4+ subsets, Type 1 diabetes patients had TCRB CDR3s that were moderately but significantly shorter.

Purity exceeding 95% was reached by all sorted populations. Every bit of the isolated RNA underwent reverse transcription, so sequencing read expressed TCRB transcripts. The assay was immunoSEQ multiplex PCR, and TCRdb's table has in-frame clones only and misses some. The sample lists 130,000 or so clones; roughly 10% were seen once. The CDR3 is made up of 17 amino acids. V gave up 1 base and J gave up 13 bases; unmatched junction bases: 15. Germline CDR1 LGHNA, CDR2 YSLEER. The chain links TRBV4-3 to TRBJ1-6; TRBD1 agrees at 8 bases. The clonotype comes from a man aged 30-40 years with type 1 diabetes. The sequenced sample consisted of central memory CD4+ T cells from blood. CDR3 amino acids: CASSQATSRGRGGPLHF. The CDR3 DNA sequence: TGCGCCAGCAGCCAAGCCACTAGCAGGGGGCGGGGGGGGCCCCTCCACTTT.